This entry lists 12 T cell receptor beta chains sequenced from one sample in a study of blood T cell repertoires in COVID-19. Measured with immunoSEQ multiplex PCR; TCRdb has only the in-frame clones, and not every one. Here the sample spans about 260,000 clones, around 90% being singletons. Material: peripheral blood. The source is a woman aged 40 to 55 with acute or convalescent COVID-19.

The chain has TRBV10-1 and TRBJ1-2; the D gene is possibly TRBD1 (6 bases). This CDR3 has 15 amino acids. V lost 6 bases and J 3 bases, leaving 17 bases between the germline ends. Germline CDR1 and CDR2: WNHNN and SYGVQD (reference sequence). The CDR3 nucleotides read TGCGCCAGCAGCGACCCCGACAGGCGCGACTATGGCTACACCTTC. Encoded protein: CASSDPDRRDYGYTF.

This chain uses TRBV12-3 or TRBV12-4 with TRBJ1-2; D not certain. The CDR3 is made up of 13 amino acids. V was shortened by 9 bases and J by 8 bases, with 19 bases between the two germline ends. The DNA for the CDR3 is TGTGCCAGAGAAGGACCCCGTTCGGGGGGCTACACCTTC. It specifies CAREGPRSGGYTF.

In DNA form, the CDR3 reads TGTGCCAGCAATGTCAGGACAAAGAATTCACCCCTCCACTTT. Translation gives CASNVRTKNSPLHF. The V gene is TRBV2, the J gene TRBJ1-6; perhaps TRBD1 as D (5 bases). This CDR3 has 14 residues. Trimming pared 7 bases from V and 7 bases from J, leaving 14 bases between. The germline V gene encodes CDR1 SNHLY and CDR2 FYNNEI.

The chain couples TRBV2 to TRBJ2-6; D is unclear. The germline V gene encodes CDR1 SNHLY and CDR2 FYNNEI. V lost 4 bases to trimming and J lost 0 bases, with 10 bases between them. The CDR3 totals 16 residues. This CDR3 is CASSGGFRSGANVLTF. CDR3 nucleotide sequence: TGTGCCAGCAGTGGTGGCTTTCGCTCTGGGGCCAACGTCCTGACTTTC.

The rearrangement uses TRBV10-2 and TRBJ2-2, with 8 bases that match TRBD2. Trimming at V came to 3 bases and at J to 4 bases, leaving 4 bases not matched to a gene. The CDR3 spans 15 residues. CDR1 WSHSY and CDR2 SAAADI come from the germline V gene. The CDR3 here is CASSDGTSSTGELFF. The CDR3, as DNA: TGCGCCAGCAGTGACGGGACTAGTTCCACCGGGGAGCTGTTTTTT.

V usage is TRBV20-1 and J usage is TRBJ2-2, with D uncertain. The ends were cut back, 3 bases at V and 6 bases at J, with 17 bases in the middle. Germline V gene lookup returns CDR1 DFQATT and CDR2 SNEGSKA (reference sequence). The CDR3 totals 15 residues. The DNA for the CDR3 is TGCAGTGCTAGTGAAGACTGGGTGCGCCCCGGGGAGCTGTTTTTT. Translated: CSASEDWVRPGELFF.

This chain uses TRBV28 with TRBJ2-7, with TRBD2 identical over 9 bases. This CDR3 is built from 15 residues. From germline, CDR1 is MDHEN and CDR2 SYDVKM. With V trimmed by 5 bases and J by 0 bases, 5 bases remained unmatched. For the CDR3, the DNA is TGTGCCAGCAGTGGTAGCGGGGGAGGCTCCTACGAGCAGTACGTC. Its translation is CASSGSGGGSYEQYV.

The table lists this clone with a few counts. The CDR3 protein is CASSLNYREQGKSHKKNTEAFF. Here the CDR3 DNA reads TGTGCCAGCAGTTTGAATTACCGAGAACAGGGGAAGAGCCATAAAAAGAACACTGAAGCTTTCTTT. The chain couples TRBV27 to TRBJ1-1, with 7 bases identical to TRBD1. With V trimmed by 3 bases and J by 1 base, 26 bases remained unmatched. This CDR3 has 22 residues. Germline values: CDR1 MNHEY, CDR2 SMNVEV (reference sequence).

CDR3 sequence: CASEPGARGYGYTF. The CDR3 region has the DNA TGTGCCAGCGAACCAGGGGCCAGGGGCTATGGCTACACCTTC. V is TRBV19 and J is TRBJ1-2, with D perhaps matching TRBD1 (6 bases). V dropped 9 bases and J dropped 4 bases, with 18 bases sitting between them. Per the germline V gene, CDR1 is LNHDA and CDR2 is SQIVND (reference sequence). The CDR3 spans 14 residues.

The gene calls are TRBV14 and TRBJ2-3; 9 bases are shared with TRBD2. Germline assignment: CDR1 SGHDN and CDR2 FVKESK. This CDR3 is 16 amino acids long. Trimming removed 2 bases from V and 6 bases from J; junction bases left unmatched: 9. The DNA of the CDR3 is TGTGCCAGCAGCCAAATGGAGGCGGGGGGGCTCGATACGCAGTATTTT. Protein product: CASSQMEAGGLDTQYF.

The chain couples TRBV11-2 to TRBJ2-3; TRBD2 might be the D (7 bases). Germline V gives CDR1 SGHAT, CDR2 FQNNGV. Deletions cut 5 bases from V and 2 bases from J, with 23 bases between. CDR3 length: 18 amino acids. The CDR3 nucleotides are TGTGCCAGCAGCCTACCACCCCGGGGGGCGAGTCCCACAGATACGCAGTATTTT. Translation: CASSLPPRGASPTDTQYF.

V gene TRBV10-1 combines with J gene TRBJ2-6; 10 bases are a match to TRBD1. CDR1 and CDR2 from the germline V gene are WNHNN and SYGVQD (reference sequence). V was pared by 0 bases and J by 1 base, with 3 bases of the junction left unmatched. The CDR3 runs 18 residues. The CDR3 loop is CASSESRDRGSGANVLTF. DNA of the CDR3: TGCGCCAGCAGTGAGTCGAGGGACAGGGGATCTGGGGCCAACGTCCTGACTTTC.